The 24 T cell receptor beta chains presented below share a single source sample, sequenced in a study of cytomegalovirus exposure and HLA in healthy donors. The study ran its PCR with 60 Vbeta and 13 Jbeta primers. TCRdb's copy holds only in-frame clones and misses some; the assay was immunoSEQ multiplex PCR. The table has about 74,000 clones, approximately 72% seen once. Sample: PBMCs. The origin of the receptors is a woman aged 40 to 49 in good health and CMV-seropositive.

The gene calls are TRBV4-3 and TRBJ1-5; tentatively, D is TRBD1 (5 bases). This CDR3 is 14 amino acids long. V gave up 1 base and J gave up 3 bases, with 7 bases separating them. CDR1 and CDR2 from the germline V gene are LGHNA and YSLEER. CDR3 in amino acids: CASSQVRVNQPQHF. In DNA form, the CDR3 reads TGCGCCAGCAGCCAAGTCAGGGTCAATCAGCCCCAGCATTTT.

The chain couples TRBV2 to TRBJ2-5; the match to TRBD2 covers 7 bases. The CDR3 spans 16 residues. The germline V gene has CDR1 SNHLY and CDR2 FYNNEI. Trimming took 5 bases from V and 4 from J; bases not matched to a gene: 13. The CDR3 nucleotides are TGTGCCAGCAGTAATCCGCTAGCGGACCTAGGAGAGACCCAGTACTTC. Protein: CASSNPLADLGETQYF.

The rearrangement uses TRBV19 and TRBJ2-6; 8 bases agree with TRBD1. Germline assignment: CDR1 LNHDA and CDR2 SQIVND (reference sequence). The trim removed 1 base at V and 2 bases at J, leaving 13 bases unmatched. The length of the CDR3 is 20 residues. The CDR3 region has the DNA TGTGCCAGTAGTATAGTTTGGGACAGGAGCGGTAGGGCTGGGGCCAACGTCCTGACTTTC. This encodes CASSIVWDRSGRAGANVLTF.

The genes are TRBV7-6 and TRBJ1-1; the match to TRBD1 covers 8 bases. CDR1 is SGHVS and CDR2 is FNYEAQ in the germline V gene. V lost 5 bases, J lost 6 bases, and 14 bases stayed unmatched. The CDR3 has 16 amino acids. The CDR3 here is CASSPQPGGFNSEAFF. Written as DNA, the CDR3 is TGTGCCAGCAGCCCACAACCAGGGGGCTTTAACTCTGAAGCTTTCTTT.

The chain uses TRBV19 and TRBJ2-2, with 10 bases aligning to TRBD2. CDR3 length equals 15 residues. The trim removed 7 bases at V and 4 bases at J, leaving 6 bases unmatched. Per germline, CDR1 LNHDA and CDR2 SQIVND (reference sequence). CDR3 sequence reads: CASKEAGGPTGELFF. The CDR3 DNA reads TGTGCCAGTAAAGAAGCGGGGGGGCCCACCGGGGAGCTGTTTTTT.

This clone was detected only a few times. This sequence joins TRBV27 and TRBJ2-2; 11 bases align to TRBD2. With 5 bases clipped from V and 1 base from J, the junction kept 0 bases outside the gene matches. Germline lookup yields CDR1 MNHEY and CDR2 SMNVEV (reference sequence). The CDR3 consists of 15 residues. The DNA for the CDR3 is TGTGCCAGCAGTACTAGCGGGAGGAACACCGGGGAGCTGTTTTTT. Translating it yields CASSTSGRNTGELFF.

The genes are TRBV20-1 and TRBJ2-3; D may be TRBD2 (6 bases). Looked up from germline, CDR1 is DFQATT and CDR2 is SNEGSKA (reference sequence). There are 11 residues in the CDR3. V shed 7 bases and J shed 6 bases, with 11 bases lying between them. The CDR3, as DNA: TGCAGTGGGGGGGATGGGGATACGCAGTATTTT. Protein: CSGGDGDTQYF.

The CDR3 nucleotides read TGCGCCAGCAGCACCCGGACAGGGGGCCTACCTGCCGAGCAGTACTTC. It specifies CASSTRTGGLPAEQYF. The gene calls are TRBV5-1 and TRBJ2-7; 11 bases line up with TRBD1. CDR1 is SGHRS and CDR2 is YFSETQ in the germline V gene. CDR3 size: 16 residues. V trimming: 4 bases; J trimming: 6 bases; junction bases outside the gene matches: 12.

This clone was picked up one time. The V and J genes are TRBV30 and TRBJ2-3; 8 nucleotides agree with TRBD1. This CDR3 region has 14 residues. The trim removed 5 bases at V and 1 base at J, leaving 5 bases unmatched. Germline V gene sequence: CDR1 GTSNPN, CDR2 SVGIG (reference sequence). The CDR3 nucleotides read TGTGCCTGGGGGACAGGCGACGGCACAGATACGCAGTATTTT. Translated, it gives CAWGTGDGTDTQYF.

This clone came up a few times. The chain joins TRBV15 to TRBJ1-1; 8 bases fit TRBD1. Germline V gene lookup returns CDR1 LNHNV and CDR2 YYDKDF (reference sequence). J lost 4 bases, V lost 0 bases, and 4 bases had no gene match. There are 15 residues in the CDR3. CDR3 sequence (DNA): TGTGCCACCAGCAGAGAGACAGGGGCTGGCACTGAAGCTTTCTTT. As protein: CATSRETGAGTEAFF.

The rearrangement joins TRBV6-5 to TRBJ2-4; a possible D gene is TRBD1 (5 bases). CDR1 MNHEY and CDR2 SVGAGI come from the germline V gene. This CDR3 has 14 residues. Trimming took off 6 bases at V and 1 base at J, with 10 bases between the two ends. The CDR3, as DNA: TGTGCCAGCAGACCGGACATGGCCAAAAACATTCAGTACTTC. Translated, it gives CASRPDMAKNIQYF.

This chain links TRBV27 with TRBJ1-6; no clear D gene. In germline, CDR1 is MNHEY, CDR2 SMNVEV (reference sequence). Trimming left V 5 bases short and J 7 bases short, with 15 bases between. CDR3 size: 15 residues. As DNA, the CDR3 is TGTGCCAGCAGTCCCAACTTCCCCCTAAATTCACCCCTCCACTTT. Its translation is CASSPNFPLNSPLHF.

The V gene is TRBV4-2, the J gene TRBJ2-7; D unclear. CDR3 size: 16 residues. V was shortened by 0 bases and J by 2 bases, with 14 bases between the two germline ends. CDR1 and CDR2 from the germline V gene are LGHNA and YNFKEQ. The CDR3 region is CASSQDHESRTYEQYF. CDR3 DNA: TGTGCCAGCAGCCAAGATCATGAAAGCCGAACCTACGAGCAGTACTTC.

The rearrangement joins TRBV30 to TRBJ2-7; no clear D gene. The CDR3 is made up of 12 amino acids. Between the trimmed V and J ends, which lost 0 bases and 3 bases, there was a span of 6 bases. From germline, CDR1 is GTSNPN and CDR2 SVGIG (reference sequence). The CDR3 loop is CAWSVHFYEQYF. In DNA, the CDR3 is TGTGCCTGGAGTGTACATTTCTACGAGCAGTACTTC.

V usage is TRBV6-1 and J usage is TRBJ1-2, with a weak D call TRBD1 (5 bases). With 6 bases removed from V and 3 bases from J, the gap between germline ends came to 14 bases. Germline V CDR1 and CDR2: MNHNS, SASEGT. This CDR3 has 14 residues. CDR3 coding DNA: TGTGCCAGCAGACCCCCGGGACTATACTATGGCTACACCTTC. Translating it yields CASRPPGLYYGYTF.

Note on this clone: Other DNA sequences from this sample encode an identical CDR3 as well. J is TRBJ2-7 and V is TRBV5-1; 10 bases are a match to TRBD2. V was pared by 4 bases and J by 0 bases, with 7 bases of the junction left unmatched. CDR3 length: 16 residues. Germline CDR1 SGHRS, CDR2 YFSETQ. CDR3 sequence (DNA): TGCGCCAGCAGCCCAGGTAGCGGGGGGAGCTCCTACGAGCAGTACTTC. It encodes CASSPGSGGSSYEQYF.

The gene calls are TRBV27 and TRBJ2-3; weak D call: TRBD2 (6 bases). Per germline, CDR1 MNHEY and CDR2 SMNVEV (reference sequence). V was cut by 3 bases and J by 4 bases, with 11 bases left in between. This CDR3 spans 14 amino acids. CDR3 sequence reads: CASSFSGVADTQYF. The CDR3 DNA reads TGTGCCAGCAGTTTTTCGGGAGTCGCAGATACGCAGTATTTT.

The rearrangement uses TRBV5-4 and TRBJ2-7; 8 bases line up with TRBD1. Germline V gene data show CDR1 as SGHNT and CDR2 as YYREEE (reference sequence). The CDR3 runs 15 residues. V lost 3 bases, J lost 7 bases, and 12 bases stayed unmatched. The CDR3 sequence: CASSSSGTGVREQYF. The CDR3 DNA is TGTGCCAGCAGCTCATCCGGGACAGGCGTGCGAGAGCAGTACTTC.

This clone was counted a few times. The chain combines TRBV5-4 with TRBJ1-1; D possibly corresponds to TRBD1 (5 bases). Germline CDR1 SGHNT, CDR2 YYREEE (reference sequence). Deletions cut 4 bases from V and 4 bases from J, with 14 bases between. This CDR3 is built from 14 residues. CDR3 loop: CASSITSGSTEAFF. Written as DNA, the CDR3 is TGTGCCAGCAGCATAACTTCAGGGTCCACTGAAGCTTTCTTT. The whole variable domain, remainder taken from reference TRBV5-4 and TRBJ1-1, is ETGVTQSPTHLIKTRGQQVTLRCSSQSGHNTVSWYQQALGQGPQFIFQYYREEENGRGNFPPRFSGLQFPNYSSELNVNALELDDSALYLCASSITSGSTEAFFGQGTRLTVV.

CDR3 protein: CASSQEGQGMNSPLHF. The CDR3 DNA is TGTGCCAGCAGCCAAGAAGGGCAGGGGATGAATTCACCCCTCCACTTT. The V call is TRBV4-2, the J call TRBJ1-6, with D possibly being TRBD1 (6 bases). Germline V gives CDR1 LGHNA, CDR2 YNFKEQ. V gave up 0 bases and J gave up 7 bases, with 13 bases separating them. The CDR3 consists of 16 residues.

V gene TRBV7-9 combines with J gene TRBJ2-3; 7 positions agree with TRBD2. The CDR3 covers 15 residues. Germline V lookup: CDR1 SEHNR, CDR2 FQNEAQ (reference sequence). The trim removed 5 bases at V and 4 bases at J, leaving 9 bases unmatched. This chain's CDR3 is CASSPKRDSSDTQYF. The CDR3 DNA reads TGTGCCAGCAGCCCAAAGCGGGACTCATCAGATACGCAGTATTTT.

The CDR3 protein is CASSLDRGRREKLFF. The CDR3 DNA is TGTGCCAGTAGTCTGGACAGGGGGCGTCGGGAAAAACTGTTTTTT. The rearrangement uses TRBV19 and TRBJ1-4; 11 nucleotides match TRBD1. Trimming at V came to 5 bases and at J to 8 bases, leaving 7 bases not matched to a gene. Germline values: CDR1 LNHDA, CDR2 SQIVND (reference sequence). The CDR3 is 15 amino acids. The full variable domain, rest sourced from reference TRBV19 and TRBJ1-4, is DGGITQSPKYLFRKEGQNVTLSCEQNLNHDAMYWYRQDPGQGLRLIYYSQIVNDFQKGDIAEGYSVSREKKESFPLTVTSAQKNPTAFYLCASSLDRGRREKLFFGSGTQLSVL.

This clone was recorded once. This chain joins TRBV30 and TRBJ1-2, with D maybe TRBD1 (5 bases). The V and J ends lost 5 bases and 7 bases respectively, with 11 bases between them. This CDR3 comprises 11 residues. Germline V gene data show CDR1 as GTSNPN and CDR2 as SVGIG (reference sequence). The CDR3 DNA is TGTGCCTGGGGACACATACGTGGCTACACCTTC. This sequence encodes CAWGHIRGYTF.

The CDR3 loop is CASSLVSGEAFF. Here the CDR3 DNA reads TGTGCCAGCAGCTTAGTGTCAGGGGAAGCTTTCTTT. The chain employs TRBV11-3 and TRBJ1-1; perhaps TRBD1 as D (5 bases). Germline V gene sequence: CDR1 SGHNT, CDR2 YENEEA. Trimming left V 1 base short and J 8 bases short, with 8 bases between. The CDR3 has 12 residues.